This TCR beta chain appears in the sequencing data of a study of blood T cells in healthy people across ages. Study-level findings and limits: Measured against age, TCR beta diversity per million T cells decreased in a roughly linear manner.

Details on this clonotype: What it binds is not known.

Using a J-beta primer mix together with a sample-barcoded 5' primer, a second PCR was run for roughly 6 to 12 cycles. TCRdb fed the 5' RACE reads into MiXCR, producing one record per CDR3 protein. The sample includes hundreds of thousands of distinct CDR3 sequences, around 48% of them seen just once. The specimen sequenced was blood. This clonotype was sampled from a woman aged 55-70 years in good health.

This CDR3 reads CASSLFRTNEKLFF. The DNA for the CDR3 is TGTGCCAGCAGCTTGTTCAGAACTAATGAAAAACTGTTTTTT. J is TRBJ1-4 and V is TRBV7-6; no firm D call. This CDR3 contains 14 residues. V lost 3 bases to trimming and J lost 1 base, with 6 bases between them. Germline V gives CDR1 SGHVS, CDR2 FNYEAQ.